What follows are 15 T cell receptor beta chains derived from one specimen sequenced in a study of T-cell memory formation after mild COVID-19 listed by TCRdb under 2021. Receptor libraries were prepared by 5' RACE. TCRdb lists the instrument as Illumina NovaSeq 6000. TCRdb reprocessed the public reads (quality trimming at Q25 with fastp, clone calling with MiXCR) and kept in-frame beta chains. Here each entry gathers all rows of one CDR3 protein and keeps the most common genes and DNA. This sample comprises 150,000 or so distinct CDR3 sequences, around 15% of them detected only once. The ten largest account for roughly 14% of the sample. Sequenced input: PBMCs or a T cell subset sorted from them (not recorded which). These receptor sequences come from an adult woman who had mild COVID-19 (a few samples of this study predate the infection). The sample titles of this study are shuffled in the database, so cell type and time point are left out; the donor was told from shared clones.

This chain uses TRBV10-2 with TRBJ2-3; 8 bases align to TRBD1. V was clipped by 7 bases and J by 2 bases; unmatched bases: 5. CDR1 and CDR2 (germline): WSHSY, SAAADI. The CDR3 runs to 14 residues. The CDR3 DNA sequence: TGCGCCAGCACCCAGACAGGGGACACAGATACGCAGTATTTT. It specifies CASTQTGDTDTQYF.

The genes are TRBV7-6 and TRBJ1-5; unclear D gene. V was pared by 1 base and J by 3 bases, with 10 bases between. Germline loops: CDR1 SGHVS, CDR2 FNYEAQ. CDR3 size: 15 residues. The CDR3 reads CASSLGSGVNQPQHF. The CDR3 region has the DNA TGTGCCAGCAGCTTAGGGAGTGGGGTCAATCAGCCCCAGCATTTT.

This chain links TRBV24-1 with TRBJ2-1; 8 bases line up with TRBD2. In germline, CDR1 is KGHDR, CDR2 SFDVKD. The CDR3 sequence is 16 residues long. The trim removed 1 base at V and 5 bases at J, leaving 6 bases unmatched. As DNA, the CDR3 is TGTGCCACCAGTGATTTTAGTCTAGCGGGCAACAATGAGCAGTTCTTC. Protein: CATSDFSLAGNNEQFF.

A few counts support this clonotype. V gene TRBV6-5 combines with J gene TRBJ2-2; tentatively, D is TRBD1 (5 bases). V lost 1 base, J lost 2 bases, and 11 bases lay in between. CDR1 is MNHEY, CDR2 SVGAGI, per germline. The CDR3 covers 16 residues. The chain's CDR3 is CASSYLGQGNTGELFF. The CDR3 DNA sequence: TGTGCCAGCAGTTACTTGGGTCAGGGAAACACCGGGGAGCTGTTTTTT.

This clonotype has more than one count but fewer than ten. This chain uses TRBV4-1 with TRBJ2-7; D remains unclear. V was clipped by 2 bases and J by 3 bases, with 8 bases between them. This CDR3 has 13 residues. Germline CDR1 reads MGHRA; CDR2 reads YSYEKL. The CDR3 DNA is TGCGCCAGCAGCCAATATAGTGGCTACGAGCAGTACTTC. Encoded protein: CASSQYSGYEQYF.

This chain links TRBV20-1 with TRBJ1-1; tentative D call: TRBD1 (6 bases). The CDR3 is 14 amino acids. Per the germline V gene, CDR1 is DFQATT and CDR2 is SNEGSKA (reference sequence). Trimming cost V 4 bases and J 2 bases, with 14 bases left between them. The CDR3 sequence: CSAKEGHQNTEAFF. In DNA, the CDR3 is TGCAGTGCTAAAGAGGGACACCAAAACACTGAAGCTTTCTTT.

This clonotype was seen a handful of times. CDR3 protein: CASSLGQPANEKLFF. In DNA, the CDR3 is TGCGCCAGCAGCCTGGGACAGCCGGCGAATGAAAAACTGTTTTTT. The chain is built from TRBV4-1 and TRBJ1-4; TRBD1 matches at 7 bases. This CDR3 is 15 amino acids long. V gave up 4 bases and J gave up 5 bases; unmatched junction bases: 7. Germline loops: CDR1 MGHRA, CDR2 YSYEKL.

This clonotype has more than one count but fewer than ten. The rearrangement links TRBV30 to TRBJ2-1; TRBD1 aligns across 10 bases. Losses at the gene ends were 3 bases for V and 7 bases for J; bases not matched to a gene: 3. This CDR3 spans 13 amino acids. Germline CDR1 reads GTSNPN; CDR2 reads SVGIG (reference sequence). CDR3 residues: CAWRRTGGNEQFF. CDR3 nucleotides: TGTGCCTGGAGGCGGACAGGGGGGAATGAGCAGTTCTTC.

The rearrangement joins TRBV5-1 to TRBJ2-1; TRBD1 is a possible D gene (5 bases). CDR1 SGHRS and CDR2 YFSETQ come from the germline V gene. The V and J ends lost 5 bases and 4 bases respectively, with 10 bases between them. The CDR3 runs to 13 residues. CDR3 coding DNA: TGCGCCAGCAGATTTGACAGATACAATGAGCAGTTCTTC. Translation: CASRFDRYNEQFF.

The chain employs TRBV12-3 or TRBV12-4 and TRBJ2-5; D is possibly TRBD1 or TRBD2 (5 bases each). The CDR3 sequence is 15 residues long. V was clipped by 6 bases and J by 9 bases, with 23 bases between them. In nucleotides, the CDR3 is TGTGCCAGCAGCCCGGGACCCGAATCGTTTTGGTCCCAGTACTTC. Residues: CASSPGPESFWSQYF.

Many counts were recorded for this clonotype. The V and J genes are TRBV2 and TRBJ2-1; D is ambiguous. Between the trimmed V and J ends, which lost 4 bases and 6 bases, there was a span of 7 bases. The CDR3 sequence is 12 residues long. Germline CDR1 is SNHLY and CDR2 is FYNNEI. CDR3 DNA sequence: TGTGCCAGCAGTGGGTCTGTCAATGAGCAGTTCTTC. This translates into CASSGSVNEQFF.

J is TRBJ2-7 and V is TRBV14, with 9 bases fitting TRBD2. The CDR3 is made up of 14 amino acids. Germline V lookup: CDR1 SGHDN, CDR2 FVKESK. The trim removed 2 bases at V and 5 bases at J, leaving 4 bases unmatched. DNA of the CDR3: TGTGCCAGCAGCCAAAGCGGGAGGCGGCACGAGCAGTACTTC. This sequence encodes CASSQSGRRHEQYF.

The rearrangement links TRBV2 to TRBJ1-6; D might be TRBD1 (5 bases). V gave up 4 bases and J gave up 9 bases, with 19 bases separating them. The CDR3 is 16 residues long. In germline, CDR1 is SNHLY, CDR2 FYNNEI. This chain's CDR3 is CASSGAGSFIGSPLHF. For the CDR3, the DNA is TGTGCCAGCAGTGGGGCAGGGTCCTTTATAGGTTCACCCCTCCACTTT.

This clonotype turned up a few times. The CDR3 sequence: CASSLTGGLGTDTQYF. As DNA, the CDR3 is TGTGCCAGCAGCTTGACAGGGGGCTTGGGCACAGATACGCAGTATTTT. The chain couples TRBV7-3 to TRBJ2-3; 10 nucleotides match TRBD1. The V gene end was trimmed by 3 bases and the J gene end by 1 base; junction bases not matched to a gene: 4. The CDR3 is 16 amino acids. Germline loops: CDR1 SGHTA, CDR2 FQGTGA.

The rearrangement uses TRBV6-6 and TRBJ2-1, with TRBD2 identical over 7 bases. Germline V CDR1 and CDR2: MNHNY, SVGAGI (reference sequence). This CDR3 region has 16 residues. Trimming cost V 6 bases and J 7 bases; bases outside gene matches: 15. The DNA for the CDR3 is TGTGCCAGCAGGACCTGGGAGGCGGGGGATAAGAATGAGCAGTTCTTC. It translates to CASRTWEAGDKNEQFF.